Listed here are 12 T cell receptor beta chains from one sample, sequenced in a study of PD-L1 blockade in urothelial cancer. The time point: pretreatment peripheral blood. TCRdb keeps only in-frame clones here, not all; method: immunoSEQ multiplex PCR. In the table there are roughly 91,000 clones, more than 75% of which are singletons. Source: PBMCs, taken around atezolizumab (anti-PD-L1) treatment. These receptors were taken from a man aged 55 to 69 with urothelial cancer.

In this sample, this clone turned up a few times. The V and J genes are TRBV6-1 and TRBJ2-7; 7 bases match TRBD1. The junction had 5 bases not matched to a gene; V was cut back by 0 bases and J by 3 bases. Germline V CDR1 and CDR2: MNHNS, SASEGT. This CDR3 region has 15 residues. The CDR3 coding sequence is TGTGCCAGCAGTGAAGCGCCAGGGGGAGTCTACGAGCAGTACTTC. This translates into CASSEAPGGVYEQYF.

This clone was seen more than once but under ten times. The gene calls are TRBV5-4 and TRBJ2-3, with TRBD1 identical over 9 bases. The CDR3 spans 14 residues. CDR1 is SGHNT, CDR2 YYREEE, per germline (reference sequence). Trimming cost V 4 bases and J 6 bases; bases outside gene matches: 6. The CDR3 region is CASSGTGPVDTQYF. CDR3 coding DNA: TGTGCCAGCAGCGGGACAGGGCCCGTTGATACGCAGTATTTT.

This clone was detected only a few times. DNA of the CDR3: TGTGCCAGCAGTGCCACAGGCCGACGCTCCTACGAGCAGTACTTC. Protein: CASSATGRRSYEQYF. V and J are TRBV2 and TRBJ2-7, with D possibly being TRBD1 (5 bases). The germline V gene has CDR1 SNHLY and CDR2 FYNNEI. CDR3 size: 15 residues. The germline V and J ends were trimmed by 4 bases and 0 bases, with 13 bases remaining between them. The full variable domain, its missing parts supplied by reference TRBV2 and TRBJ2-7, is EPEVTQTPSHQVTQMGQEVILRCVPISNHLYFYWYRQILGQKVEFLVSFYNNEISEKSEIFDDQFSVERPDGSNFTLKIRSTKLEDSAMYFCASSATGRRSYEQYFGPGTRLTVT.

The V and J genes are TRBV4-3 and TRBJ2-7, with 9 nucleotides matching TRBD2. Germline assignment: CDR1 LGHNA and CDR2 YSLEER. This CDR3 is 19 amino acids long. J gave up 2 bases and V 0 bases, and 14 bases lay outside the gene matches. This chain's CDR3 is CASSQEATMSGGRAYEQYF. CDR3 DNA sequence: TGCGCCAGCAGCCAAGAAGCGACGATGTCAGGCGGGAGGGCCTACGAGCAGTACTTC.

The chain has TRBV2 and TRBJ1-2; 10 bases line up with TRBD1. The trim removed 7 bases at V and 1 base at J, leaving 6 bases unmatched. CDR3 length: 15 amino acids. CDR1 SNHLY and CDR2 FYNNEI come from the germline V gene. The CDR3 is CASNFDRGLNYGYTF. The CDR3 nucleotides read TGTGCCAGCAATTTCGACAGGGGGCTTAACTATGGCTACACCTTC. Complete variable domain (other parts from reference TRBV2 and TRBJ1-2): EPEVTQTPSHQVTQMGQEVILRCVPISNHLYFYWYRQILGQKVEFLVSFYNNEISEKSEIFDDQFSVERPDGSNFTLKIRSTKLEDSAMYFCASNFDRGLNYGYTFGSGTRLTVV.

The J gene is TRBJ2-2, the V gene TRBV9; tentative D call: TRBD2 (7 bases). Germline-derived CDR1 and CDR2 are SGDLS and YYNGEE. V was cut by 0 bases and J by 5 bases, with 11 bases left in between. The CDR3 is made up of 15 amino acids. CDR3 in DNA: TGTGCCAGCAGCGTAGCACAGGGAGGGACCGGGGAGCTGTTTTTT. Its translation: CASSVAQGGTGELFF. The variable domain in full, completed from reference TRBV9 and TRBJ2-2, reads DSGVTQTPKHLITATGQRVTLRCSPRSGDLSVYWYQQSLDQGLQFLIQYYNGEERAKGNILERFSAQQFPDLHSELNLSSLELGDSALYFCASSVAQGGTGELFFGEGSRLTVL.

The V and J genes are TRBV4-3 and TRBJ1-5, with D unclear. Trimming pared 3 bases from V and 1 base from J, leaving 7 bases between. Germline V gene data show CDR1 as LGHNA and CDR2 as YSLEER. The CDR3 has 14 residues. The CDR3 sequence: CASSHGGSNQPQHF. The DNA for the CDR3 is TGCGCCAGCAGCCACGGAGGAAGCAATCAGCCCCAGCATTTT.

This CDR3 reads CASSLALGQIQETQYF. The CDR3 DNA is TGTGCCAGCAGCTTAGCGCTAGGACAAATCCAAGAGACCCAGTACTTC. The chain links TRBV11-1 to TRBJ2-5; possible D gene TRBD1, 5 bases. V dropped 0 bases and J dropped 1 base, with 12 bases sitting between them. Per the germline V gene, CDR1 is SGHAT and CDR2 is FQDESV (reference sequence). The CDR3 totals 16 residues.

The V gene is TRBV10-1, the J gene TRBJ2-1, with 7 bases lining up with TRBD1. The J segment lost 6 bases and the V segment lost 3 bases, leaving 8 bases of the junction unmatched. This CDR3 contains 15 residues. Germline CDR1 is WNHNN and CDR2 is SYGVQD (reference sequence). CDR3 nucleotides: TGCGCCAGCAGTGAAAGGGCAGGGGGAAGCAATGAGCAGTTCTTC. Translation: CASSERAGGSNEQFF.

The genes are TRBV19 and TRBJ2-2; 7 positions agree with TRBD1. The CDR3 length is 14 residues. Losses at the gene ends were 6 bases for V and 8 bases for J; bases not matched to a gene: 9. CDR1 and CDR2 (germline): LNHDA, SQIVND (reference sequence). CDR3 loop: CASSADRSSGELFF. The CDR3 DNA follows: TGTGCCAGTAGCGCGGACAGGTCGTCTGGGGAGCTGTTTTTT. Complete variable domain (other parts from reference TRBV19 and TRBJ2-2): DGGITQSPKYLFRKEGQNVTLSCEQNLNHDAMYWYRQDPGQGLRLIYYSQIVNDFQKGDIAEGYSVSREKKESFPLTVTSAQKNPTAFYLCASSADRSSGELFFGEGSRLTVL.

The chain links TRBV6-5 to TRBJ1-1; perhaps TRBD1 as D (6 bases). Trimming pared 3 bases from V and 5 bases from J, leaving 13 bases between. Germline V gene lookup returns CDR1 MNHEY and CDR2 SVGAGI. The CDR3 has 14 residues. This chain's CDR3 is CASSYRQERTEAFF. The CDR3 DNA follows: TGTGCCAGCAGTTATCGACAGGAACGTACTGAAGCTTTCTTT.

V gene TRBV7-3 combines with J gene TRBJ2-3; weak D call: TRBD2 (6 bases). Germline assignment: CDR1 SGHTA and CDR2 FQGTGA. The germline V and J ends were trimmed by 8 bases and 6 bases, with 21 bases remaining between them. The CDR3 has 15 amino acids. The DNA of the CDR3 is TGTGCCAGCTCACTGGGGGGTGCGGCACCCGATACGCAGTATTTT. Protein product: CASSLGGAAPDTQYF.